The present entry profiles one T cell receptor (beta chain) with its context. The clone's antigen remains unknown. Base qualities are not provided; no much larger clone lies one nucleotide away. This specimen belongs to a study of blood T cell repertoires in COVID-19 (dated by TCRdb to the early 2020s). Study-wide context: The collaborator samples originated in the United States, Italy and Spain and spanned the acute and convalescent phases of COVID-19. The samples were drawn from the first 160 participants of the ongoing ImmuneRACE study and from 950 to 1,500 subjects provided by 6 global collaborators. Sample metadata almost always included a de-identified subject ID, COVID-19 status, age in years and sex. Subjects who had been exposed to COVID-19, were actively infected with it, or had recovered from it provided the deeply sampled blood TCRbeta repertoires that made up the dataset. The material from the prospective study consisted of cDNA or gDNA derived from T cells, B-cell-depleted T cells, or PBMCs. Where available, HLA class I and class II types were taken from metadata supplied by the sample provider and were not determined by assay-based typing. The repertoires were released in a freely available public database meant as a resource for research on the immune response to SARS-CoV-2. Paper-wide results and their limitations: The amount of clinical and demographic metadata varied by source and participant and was provided uncurated.

Ends trimmed: V by 8 bases, J by 5 bases; bases unmatched to a gene: 5. The CDR3 sequence holds 12 residues, the cysteine and phenylalanine included. Of the read, only the CDR3 DNA is kept; its 36 bases are in frame from base 1. CDR1 and CDR2 (WNHNN, SYGVQD) derive from the germline V gene (reference sequence). TCRbeta CDR3 regions were amplified from genomic DNA by means of the immunoSEQ Assay, a bias-controlled multiplex PCR. In the source study's methods: Nucleated cell counts per sample were estimated from amplification of reference gene primers within the assay. To quantify the absolute abundance of each unique TCRbeta CDR3 rearrangement, sequence reads were collapsed and filtered. For each sample, productive Simpson clonality was calculated as the square root of Simpson's diversity index across productive rearrangements. TCRdb re-hosts the immuneACCESS table, in-frame sequences only. Its copies lack some clones; in the studies checked, an unresolved V gene accounts for under half of them, and the cause for the rest is not known. That table supplies the V and J calls and clone size; D and trimming were determined from the DNA. Across this sample there are 160,000 or so clones, with 87% seen only once. Clones ranked in the top ten supply around 1.4% of the sample.

Collaborating institutions collected whole blood in K2EDTA tubes following their own protocols. For TCRbeta analysis, collaborator samples were shipped as frozen whole blood, as isolated PBMCs, or as DNA extracted from either sample type. This TCR came from a woman in her 50s with acute or convalescent COVID-19. The chain joins TRBV10-1 to TRBJ2-7, with TRBD1 identical over 8 junction bases. Input material: peripheral blood. The CDR3 loop reads CASSDREDEQYF. At the DNA level, the sequence is TGCGCCAGCTCGGACAGGGAGGACGAGCAGTACTTC.